This T cell receptor beta chain was profiled in a study of shared clonotypes between healthy human individuals. Study background: A donor's plate count was three for CD4 naive and three for CD4 memory; CD8 naive had two and CD8 memory one.

Produced via immunoSEQ multiplex PCR; TCRdb's table is partial and in-frame only. The table includes millions of clones, approximately 93% detected once. Germline-derived CDR1 and CDR2 are LNHDA and SQIVND (reference sequence). After removal of 8 bases from V and 5 bases from J, the junction contained 5 bases not matched to a gene. The CDR3 contains 14 residues. The V and J genes are TRBV19 and TRBJ2-2; 10 bases are shared with TRBD1. The sequenced sample was naive CD4+ T cells from PBMCs. Subset here: CD45RA+ positively selected. The source is a man between 18 and 29 years old in good health. Some clones in this sample may be carry-over from other donors' samples. The CDR3 coding sequence is TGTGCCAGTCACGACAGGGGGCTGACCGGGGAGCTGTTTTTT. Its translation is CASHDRGLTGELFF.